These 6 T cell receptor beta chains were all obtained from the same sample, sequenced in a study of T-cell reconstitution after alpha-beta-depleted transplantation in children (dated by TCRdb to 2015 to 2016). The protocol used for the library was PCR. Sequencing was performed on an Illumina HiSeq 2500. TCR libraries were prepared with molecular barcoding, using unique molecular identifiers to normalize TCRbeta repertoire quantification. Clones were called with MiXCR by TCRdb after fastp trimmed the public reads at Q25, and only in-frame beta chains were retained. Rows matching on CDR3 protein sequence are summarized as one entry with the most common DNA and genes. The sample table contains hundreds of thousands of distinct CDR3 sequences; only one count was recorded for over 15% of them. Approximately 1% of the sample is in the top ten clones. Sequences were derived from PBMCs from the stem cell graft donor, sampled from the stem cell graft. The receptors derive from a human donor who donated a stem cell graft to a child with acute myeloid leukemia.

Details on this clonotype: It may be a read error: a sequence one base away is much more abundant. This chain joins TRBV20-1 and TRBJ2-3; 8 nucleotides agree with TRBD2. This CDR3 is built from 17 residues. Germline V gene data show CDR1 as DFQATT and CDR2 as SNEGSKA (reference sequence). The CDR3 coding sequence is TGCAGTGCGAGAAGGGCGGGGGGCCGAATGTTCACATATACGCAGTATTTT. Its translation: CSARRAGGRMFTYTQYF.

The J gene is TRBJ2-5, the V gene TRBV29-1, with D hard to call. Germline V gives CDR1 SQVTM, CDR2 ANQGSEA. V shed 7 bases and J shed 2 bases, with 20 bases lying between them. The CDR3 totals 15 residues. CDR3 sequence (DNA): TGCAGCGCTGTAACCCCGATCAGGAGTCAAGAGACCCAGTACTTC. It is translated as CSAVTPIRSQETQYF.

DNA for the CDR3: TGTGCCTGGAGTACAGGGAGGGAGACCCAGTACTTC. This sequence encodes CAWSTGRETQYF. J is TRBJ2-5 and V is TRBV30; D is tentatively TRBD1 or TRBD2 (6 bases each). Germline V gives CDR1 GTSNPN, CDR2 SVGIG (reference sequence). V was trimmed by 2 bases and J by 5 bases, leaving 9 bases between them. The CDR3 has 12 amino acids. The full variable domain, rest sourced from reference TRBV30 and TRBJ2-5, is SQTIHQWPATLVQPVGSPLSLECTVEGTSNPNLYWYRQAAGRGLQLLFYSVGIGQISSEVPQNLSASRPQDRQFILSSKKLLLSDSGFYLCAWSTGRETQYFGPGTRLLVL.

The chain joins TRBV12-3 or TRBV12-4 to TRBJ2-1; 10 bases agree with TRBD2. Germline trimming cut 7 bases from V and 7 bases from J; bases unmatched to any gene: 13. CDR3 size: 16 residues. The CDR3 protein is CASTPGGSGGRNEQFF. The CDR3 region has the DNA TGTGCCAGCACCCCTGGCGGTAGCGGGGGGCGGAATGAGCAGTTCTTC.

This chain links TRBV18 with TRBJ2-7; D is undetermined. The V end lost 2 bases, the J end lost 9 bases, and 20 bases lay between the germline ends. This CDR3 comprises 15 residues. The germline gives CDR1 KGHSH, CDR2 LQKENI. The CDR3 coding sequence is TGTGCCAGCTCACCAGATGCGCCCCAAAAAGGCGGGCAGTACGTC. This translates into CASSPDAPQKGGQYV.

This chain joins TRBV10-3 and TRBJ1-5; D call uncertain. The germline CDR1 and CDR2 sequences are ENHRY and SYGVKD. CDR3 length: 14 amino acids. Trimming took 5 bases from V and 4 from J, leaving 12 bases between them. CDR3 amino acids: CAISPKAGNQPQHF. The CDR3 bases are TGTGCCATCAGTCCAAAAGCAGGAAATCAGCCCCAGCATTTT.